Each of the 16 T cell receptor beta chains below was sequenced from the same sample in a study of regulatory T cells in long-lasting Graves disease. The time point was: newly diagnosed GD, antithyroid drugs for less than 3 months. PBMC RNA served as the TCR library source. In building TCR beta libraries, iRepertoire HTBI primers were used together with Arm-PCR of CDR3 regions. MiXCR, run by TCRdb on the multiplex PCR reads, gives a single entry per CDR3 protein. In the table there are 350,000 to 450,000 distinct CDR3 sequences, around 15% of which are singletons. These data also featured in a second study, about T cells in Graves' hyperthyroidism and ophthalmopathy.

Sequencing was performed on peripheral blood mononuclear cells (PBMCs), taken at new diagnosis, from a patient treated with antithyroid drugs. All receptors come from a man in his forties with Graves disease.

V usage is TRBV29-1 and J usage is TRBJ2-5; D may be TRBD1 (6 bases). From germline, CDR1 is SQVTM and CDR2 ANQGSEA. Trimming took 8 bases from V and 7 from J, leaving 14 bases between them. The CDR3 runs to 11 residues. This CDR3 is CSIGQMGTQYF. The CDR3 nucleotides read TGCAGCATCGGACAGATGGGGACCCAGTACTTC.

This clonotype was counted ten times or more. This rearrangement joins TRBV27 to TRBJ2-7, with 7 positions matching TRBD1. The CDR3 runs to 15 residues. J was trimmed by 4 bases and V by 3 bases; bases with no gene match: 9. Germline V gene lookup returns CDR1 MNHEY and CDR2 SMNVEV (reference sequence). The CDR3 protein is CASSFWTGLWYEQYF. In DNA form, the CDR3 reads TGTGCCAGCAGTTTTTGGACAGGTCTCTGGTACGAGCAGTACTTC.

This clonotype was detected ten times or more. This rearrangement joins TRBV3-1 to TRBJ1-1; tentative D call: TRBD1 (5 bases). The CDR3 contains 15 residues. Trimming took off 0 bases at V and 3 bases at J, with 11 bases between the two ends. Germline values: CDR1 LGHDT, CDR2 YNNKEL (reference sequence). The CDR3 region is CASSQERGEDTEAFF. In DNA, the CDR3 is TGTGCCAGCAGCCAAGAGAGGGGCGAGGACACTGAAGCTTTCTTT.

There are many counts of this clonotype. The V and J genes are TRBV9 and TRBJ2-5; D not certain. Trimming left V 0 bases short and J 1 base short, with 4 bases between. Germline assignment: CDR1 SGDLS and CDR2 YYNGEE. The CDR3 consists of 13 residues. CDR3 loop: CASSVDVQETQYF. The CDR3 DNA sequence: TGTGCCAGCAGCGTAGATGTCCAAGAGACCCAGTACTTC.

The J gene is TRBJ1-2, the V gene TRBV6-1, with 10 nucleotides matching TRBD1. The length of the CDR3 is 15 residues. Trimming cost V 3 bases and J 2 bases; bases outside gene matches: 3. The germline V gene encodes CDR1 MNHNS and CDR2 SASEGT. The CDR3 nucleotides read TGTGCCAGCAGTGACCGGGACAGGGGAAACTATGGCTACACCTTC. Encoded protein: CASSDRDRGNYGYTF.

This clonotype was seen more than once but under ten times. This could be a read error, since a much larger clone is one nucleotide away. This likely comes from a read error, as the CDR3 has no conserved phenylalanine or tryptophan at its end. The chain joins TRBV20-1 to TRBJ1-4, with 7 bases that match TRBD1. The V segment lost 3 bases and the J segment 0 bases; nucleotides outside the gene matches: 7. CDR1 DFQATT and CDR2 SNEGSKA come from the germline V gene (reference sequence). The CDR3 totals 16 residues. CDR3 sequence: CSASLRGLATNEKLFL. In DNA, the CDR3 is TGCAGTGCTAGTCTAAGGGGGCTGGCAACTAATGAAAAACTGTTTTTA.

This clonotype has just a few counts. CDR3 loop: CASSPPVGTSGSTETQYF. In DNA, the CDR3 is TGTGCCAGCTCACCACCGGTCGGGACTAGCGGGAGTACAGAGACCCAGTACTTC. The J gene is TRBJ2-5, the V gene TRBV18; 14 bases fit TRBD2. CDR3 size: 18 residues. Germline loops: CDR1 KGHSH, CDR2 LQKENI. The J segment lost 4 bases and the V segment lost 0 bases, leaving 7 bases of the junction unmatched.

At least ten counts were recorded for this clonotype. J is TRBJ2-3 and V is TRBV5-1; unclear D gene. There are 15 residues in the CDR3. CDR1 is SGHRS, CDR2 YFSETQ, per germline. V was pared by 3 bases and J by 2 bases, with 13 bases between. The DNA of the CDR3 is TGCGCCAGCAGCTCCAGGACGGATTACACAGATACGCAGTATTTT. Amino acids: CASSSRTDYTDTQYF.

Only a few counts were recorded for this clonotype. In nucleotides, the CDR3 is TGTGCCAGCAGTCCAATCCGGGACAGGGGTTATCAGCCCCAGCATTTT. Translation gives CASSPIRDRGYQPQHF. The chain couples TRBV28 to TRBJ1-5; 10 bases are a match to TRBD1. Losses at the gene ends were 5 bases for V and 5 bases for J; bases not matched to a gene: 9. The CDR3 is 16 amino acids. Germline values: CDR1 MDHEN, CDR2 SYDVKM.

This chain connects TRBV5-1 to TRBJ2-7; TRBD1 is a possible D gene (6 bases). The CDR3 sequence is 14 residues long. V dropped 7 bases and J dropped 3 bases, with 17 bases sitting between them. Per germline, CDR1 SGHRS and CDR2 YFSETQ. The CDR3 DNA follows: TGCGCCAGCGGAATTCGGGACACGAGCTACGAGCAGTACTTC. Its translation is CASGIRDTSYEQYF.

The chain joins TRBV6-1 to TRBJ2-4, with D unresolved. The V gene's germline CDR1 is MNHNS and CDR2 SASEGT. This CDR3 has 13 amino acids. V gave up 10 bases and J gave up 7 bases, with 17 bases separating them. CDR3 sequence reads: CATTSEAMNIQYF. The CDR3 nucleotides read TGTGCCACCACGTCCGAAGCTATGAACATTCAGTACTTC.

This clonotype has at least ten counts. Written as DNA, the CDR3 is TGTGCCTGGAGCCGGGCCTACACTGAAGCTTTCTTT. Translated: CAWSRAYTEAFF. The chain couples TRBV30 to TRBJ1-1, with D uncertain. The CDR3 covers 12 residues. Germline-derived CDR1 and CDR2 are GTSNPN and SVGIG (reference sequence). The V gene lost 3 bases and the J gene lost 3 bases, with 8 bases spanning the gap.

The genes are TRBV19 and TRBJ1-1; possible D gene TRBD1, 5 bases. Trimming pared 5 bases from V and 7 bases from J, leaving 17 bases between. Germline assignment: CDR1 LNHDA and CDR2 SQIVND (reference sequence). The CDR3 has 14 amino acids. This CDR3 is CASSLGVDNYEAFF. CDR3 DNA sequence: TGTGCCAGTAGTTTGGGGGTTGACAATTATGAAGCTTTCTTT. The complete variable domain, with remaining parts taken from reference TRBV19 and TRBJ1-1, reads DGGITQSPKYLFRKEGQNVTLSCEQNLNHDAMYWYRQDPGQGLRLIYYSQIVNDFQKGDIAEGYSVSREKKESFPLTVTSAQKNPTAFYLCASSLGVDNYEAFFGQGTRLTVV.

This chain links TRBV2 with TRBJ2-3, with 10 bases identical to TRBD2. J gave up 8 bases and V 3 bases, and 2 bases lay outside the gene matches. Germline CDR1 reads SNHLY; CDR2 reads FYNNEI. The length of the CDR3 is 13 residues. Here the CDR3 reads CASSELAGATQYF. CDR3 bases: TGTGCCAGCAGTGAGCTAGCGGGAGCTACGCAGTATTTT.

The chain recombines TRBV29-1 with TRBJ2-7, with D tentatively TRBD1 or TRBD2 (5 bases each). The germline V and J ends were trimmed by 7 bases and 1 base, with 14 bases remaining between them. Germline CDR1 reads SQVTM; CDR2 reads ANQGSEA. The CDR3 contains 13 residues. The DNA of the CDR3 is TGCAGCGGTAGGGACGGAAGATCCTACGAGCAGTACTTC. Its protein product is CSGRDGRSYEQYF.

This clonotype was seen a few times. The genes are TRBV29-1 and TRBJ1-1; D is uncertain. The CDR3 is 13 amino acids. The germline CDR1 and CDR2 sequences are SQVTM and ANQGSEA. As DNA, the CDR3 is TGCAGTGCACAAGTGGCGCCCAACACTGAAGCTTTCTTT. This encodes CSAQVAPNTEAFF.